This TCR beta chain is from a study of radiotherapy plus CTLA-4 blockade in lung cancer. CDR1 is DFQATT and CDR2 is SNEGSKA in the germline V gene (reference sequence). This CDR3 has 11 residues. V shed 2 bases and J shed 4 bases, with 5 bases lying between them. The repertoire was sequenced with immunoSEQ multiplex PCR; TCRdb's copy has only in-frame clones and lacks some. The data hold 30,000 to 40,000 clones, with roughly 79% observed a single time. This clone was found a few times. The study treated chemo-refractory metastatic non-small-cell lung cancer patients with focal radiation plus ipilimumab CTLA-4 blockade.

The chain carries TRBV20-1 and TRBJ2-5; D call uncertain. The clonotype comes from a human donor with non-small cell lung cancer that progressed on radiotherapy plus ipilimumab. The source material was peripheral blood, sampled from a patient treated with radiotherapy plus ipilimumab. The CDR3 nucleotides read TGCAGTGCTAGACTCGTAGAGACCCAGTACTTC. Its protein is CSARLVETQYF.